The 27 T cell receptor beta chains reported below all come from one sample, sequenced in a study of shared clonotypes between healthy human individuals. Assay used: immunoSEQ multiplex PCR; TCRdb lists only in-frame clones, some missing. The sample includes 1,400,000 or so clones, around 98.5% of them seen just once. Source material: naive CD4+ T cells sorted from blood. Subset here: CD45RA+ positively selected. The source is a man aged 30 to 45 in good health.

V usage is TRBV5-4 and J usage is TRBJ2-2, with unresolved D. The V gene lost 3 bases and the J gene lost 7 bases, with 4 bases spanning the gap. The CDR3 spans 11 residues. Looked up from germline, CDR1 is SGHNT and CDR2 is YYREEE (reference sequence). The CDR3 loop is CASSSRGELFF. CDR3 coding DNA: TGTGCCAGCAGCTCTCGCGGGGAGCTGTTTTTT.

This chain joins TRBV7-9 and TRBJ2-5; the D is unclear. Germline assignment: CDR1 SEHNR and CDR2 FQNEAQ (reference sequence). Trimming pared 5 bases from V and 1 base from J, leaving 5 bases between. CDR3 length: 12 amino acids. CDR3 sequence: CASSRAQETQYF. Written as DNA, the CDR3 is TGTGCCAGCAGCCGGGCCCAAGAGACCCAGTACTTC.

This chain joins TRBV6-5 and TRBJ2-7; D is perhaps TRBD1 (5 bases). Per germline, CDR1 MNHEY and CDR2 SVGAGI. V shed 6 bases and J shed 0 bases, with 15 bases lying between them. The CDR3 contains 15 residues. The CDR3 DNA reads TGTGCCAGCAGACCCGTTAGGGGATACTCCTACGAGCAGTACTTC. Its protein is CASRPVRGYSYEQYF.

This sequence joins TRBV7-6 and TRBJ2-3, with a weak D call TRBD1 (7 bases). The germline V gene encodes CDR1 SGHVS and CDR2 FNYEAQ. Between the trimmed V and J ends, which lost 5 bases and 3 bases, there was a span of 12 bases. CDR3 length: 14 amino acids. In nucleotides, the CDR3 is TGTGCCAGCAGCGCGACAGGGAGGACAGATACGCAGTATTTT. This encodes CASSATGRTDTQYF.

The chain joins TRBV7-2 to TRBJ2-7, with 8 bases identical to TRBD1. V lost 4 bases and J lost 5; bases outside the gene matches: 4. Germline assignment: CDR1 SGHTA and CDR2 FQGNSA. The CDR3 runs to 13 residues. CDR3 amino acids: CASSSRQGNEQYF. CDR3 in DNA: TGTGCCAGCAGCTCCCGACAGGGGAACGAGCAGTACTTC.

The chain links TRBV5-6 to TRBJ1-2, with D maybe TRBD1 (6 bases). The CDR3 loop spans 16 amino acids. Deletions cut 5 bases from V and 0 bases from J, with 17 bases between. CDR1 is SGHDT and CDR2 is YYEEEE in the germline V gene. CDR3 sequence: CASSPQGRGANYGYTF. The CDR3 bases are TGTGCCAGCAGTCCACAGGGACGGGGAGCTAACTATGGCTACACCTTC.

The J gene is TRBJ2-7, the V gene TRBV21-1; the listed D gene, TRBD2, was not tested against the DNA. TRBV21-1 is designated a pseudogene. This CDR3 has 17 residues. The CDR3 sequence is CASSKDLKVQSGYEQYF. CDR3 sequence (DNA): TGTGCCAGCAGCAAGGACTTGAAGGTCCAATCGGGGTACGAGCAGTACTTC.

CDR3 coding DNA: TGTGCCAGCAGCGGGCGGACTAGCGGGGCAACCGGGGAGCTGTTTTTT. This translates into CASSGRTSGATGELFF. The genes are TRBV7-9 and TRBJ2-2, with 12 bases aligning to TRBD2. Germline CDR1 reads SEHNR; CDR2 reads FQNEAQ (reference sequence). V lost 5 bases to trimming and J lost 5 bases; unmatched junction nucleotides: 6. This CDR3 comprises 16 residues.

The V gene is TRBV7-2, the J gene TRBJ2-3; 10 nucleotides line up with TRBD1. The CDR3 spans 12 residues. Germline lookup yields CDR1 SGHTA and CDR2 FQGNSA. V lost 5 bases and J lost 12; bases outside the gene matches: 5. CDR3 DNA: TGTGCCAGCAGCACGGGACAGGGGTCCCAGTATTTT. It is translated as CASSTGQGSQYF.

The chain recombines TRBV11-2 with TRBJ2-3; possibly TRBD2 for D (6 bases). V dropped 2 bases and J dropped 2 bases, with 11 bases sitting between them. Per germline, CDR1 SGHAT and CDR2 FQNNGV. There are 15 residues in the CDR3. CDR3 amino acids: CASSLFGSSTDTQYF. The CDR3 nucleotides read TGTGCCAGCAGCTTATTCGGGAGTTCCACAGATACGCAGTATTTT.

The rearrangement uses TRBV28 and TRBJ2-2, with a possible D match to TRBD2 (6 bases). This CDR3 contains 14 residues. Germline V gene lookup returns CDR1 MDHEN and CDR2 SYDVKM. Trimming stripped 4 bases from V and 5 bases from J, with 11 bases between. The CDR3 DNA sequence: TGTGCCAGCAGTTCCGGGACTCTAACCGGGGAGCTGTTTTTT. It encodes CASSSGTLTGELFF.

V gene TRBV7-2 combines with J gene TRBJ1-1; TRBD1 agrees at 7 bases. CDR1 and CDR2 from the germline V gene are SGHTA and FQGNSA. Trimming cost V 5 bases and J 4 bases; bases outside gene matches: 10. This CDR3 comprises 15 residues. In DNA, the CDR3 is TGTGCCAGCAGCGCAGGGGGGTGGCGGGGCACTGAAGCTTTCTTT. The encoded protein is CASSAGGWRGTEAFF.

The CDR3: CASQGVSYTEAFF. The CDR3 coding sequence is TGTGCCAGTCAGGGGGTTTCGTACACTGAAGCTTTCTTT. The chain uses TRBV7-9 and TRBJ1-1; 7 bases agree with TRBD1. J was trimmed by 3 bases and V by 9 bases; bases with no gene match: 7. Germline V lookup: CDR1 SEHNR, CDR2 FQNEAQ (reference sequence). CDR3 size: 13 residues.

J is TRBJ2-5 and V is TRBV25-1; no clear D. Deletions cut 2 bases from V and 4 bases from J, with 11 bases between. CDR1 and CDR2 from the germline V gene are MGHDK and SYGVNS. This CDR3 is built from 14 residues. CDR3 DNA sequence: TGTGCCAGCAGTGAACCGGGTATAGGAGAGACCCAGTACTTC. It translates to CASSEPGIGETQYF. The whole variable domain, remainder taken from reference TRBV25-1 and TRBJ2-5, is EADIYQTPRYLVIGTGKKITLECSQTMGHDKMYWYQQDPGMELHLIHYSYGVNSTEKGDLSSESTVSRIRTEHFPLTLESARPSHTSQYLCASSEPGIGETQYFGPGTRLLVL.

This chain links TRBV7-3 with TRBJ2-2, with 10 bases lining up with TRBD2. Germline CDR1 is SGHTA and CDR2 is FQGTGA. The CDR3 consists of 14 residues. V trimming: 4 bases; J trimming: 6 bases; junction bases outside the gene matches: 2. CDR3 coding DNA: TGTGCCAGCAGCTACGGACTAGCGGCCGGGGAGCTGTTTTTT. This codes for CASSYGLAAGELFF. Combining the CDR3 with reference TRBV7-3 and TRBJ2-2 gives the whole variable domain GAGVSQTPSNKVTEKGKYVELRCDPISGHTALYWYRQSLGQGPEFLIYFQGTGAADDSGLPNDRFFAVRPEGSVSTLKIQRTERGDSAVYLCASSYGLAAGELFFGEGSRLTVL.

The V and J genes are TRBV5-1 and TRBJ2-4; a weak D match, TRBD1 (6 bases). Germline values: CDR1 SGHRS, CDR2 YFSETQ. V gave up 0 bases and J gave up 0 bases, with 13 bases separating them. The CDR3 runs 17 residues. For the CDR3, the DNA is TGCGCCAGCAGCTTGGACGCCGACAGGTCAGCCAAAAACATTCAGTACTTC. Its protein product is CASSLDADRSAKNIQYF.

This sequence joins TRBV6-5 and TRBJ2-7, with 8 positions matching TRBD1. Germline CDR1 and CDR2: MNHEY and SVGAGI. The V segment lost 0 bases and the J segment 3 bases; nucleotides outside the gene matches: 1. CDR3 length: 14 amino acids. The CDR3 DNA follows: TGTGCCAGCAGTTACTCGGGACAGGTCTACGAGCAGTACTTC. Translation: CASSYSGQVYEQYF.

This chain links TRBV2 with TRBJ2-7; D unresolved. Germline loops: CDR1 SNHLY, CDR2 FYNNEI. Trimming cost V 6 bases and J 2 bases, with 8 bases left between them. The CDR3 has 12 residues. The DNA of the CDR3 is TGTGCCAGCAGGAGACAAGCCTACGAGCAGTACTTC. This codes for CASRRQAYEQYF.

A note on this clone: Other DNA sequences in the same sample also yield this CDR3. This chain uses TRBV7-9 with TRBJ1-5, with D perhaps matching TRBD1 (5 bases). CDR1 SEHNR and CDR2 FQNEAQ come from the germline V gene (reference sequence). The V end lost 6 bases, the J end lost 0 bases, and 9 bases lay between the germline ends. The CDR3 is made up of 14 amino acids. CDR3 nucleotide sequence: TGTGCCAGCAGTCTCAGGGATAGCAATCAGCCCCAGCATTTT. This codes for CASSLRDSNQPQHF.

The chain uses TRBV11-2 and TRBJ2-1, with 8 bases fitting TRBD2. CDR1 is SGHAT and CDR2 is FQNNGV in the germline V gene. Trimming removed 3 bases from V and 2 bases from J; junction bases left unmatched: 3. The CDR3 runs to 15 residues. The CDR3 spells CASSFSLAAYNEQFF. The CDR3 DNA reads TGTGCCAGCAGCTTCTCACTAGCGGCCTACAATGAGCAGTTCTTC.

This sequence joins TRBV7-2 and TRBJ2-5; D is unresolved. The CDR3 length is 14 residues. Germline V lookup: CDR1 SGHTA, CDR2 FQGNSA. V shed 4 bases and J shed 1 base, with 10 bases lying between them. The CDR3 bases are TGTGCCAGCAGCTCCCGATGGAGCCAAGAGACCCAGTACTTC. This gives the protein CASSSRWSQETQYF.

The rearrangement uses TRBV10-2 and TRBJ2-1, with 7 bases identical to TRBD1. V shed 6 bases, J shed 7 bases, and the junction held 12 bases outside the gene matches. Germline V gene sequence: CDR1 WSHSY, CDR2 SAAADI. The length of the CDR3 is 15 residues. The CDR3 reads CASSGTGEGKNEQFF. The CDR3 DNA follows: TGCGCCAGCAGCGGAACAGGGGAAGGAAAAAATGAGCAGTTCTTC.

This clone showed up just once. The chain links TRBV4-3 to TRBJ2-1; tentatively, D is TRBD1 or TRBD2 (5 bases each). The CDR3 runs to 15 residues. The V end lost 4 bases, the J end lost 4 bases, and 14 bases lay between the germline ends. The germline V gene encodes CDR1 LGHNA and CDR2 YSLEER. In DNA, the CDR3 is TGCGCCAGCAGCCGATACCGGGACGGATACAATGAGCAGTTCTTC. This codes for CASSRYRDGYNEQFF.

The chain joins TRBV5-5 to TRBJ1-1; no definite D call. CDR3 size: 16 residues. In germline, CDR1 is SGHKS, CDR2 YYEKEE (reference sequence). The ends were cut back, 3 bases at V and 1 base at J, with 16 bases in the middle. CDR3 amino acids: CASSSSLRAGNTEAFF. The CDR3 DNA reads TGTGCCAGCAGCTCCAGCCTTCGGGCAGGGAACACTGAAGCTTTCTTT.

This chain joins TRBV5-4 and TRBJ2-1, with a tentative D call TRBD1 (5 bases). The CDR3 spans 18 residues. V lost 5 bases to trimming and J lost 0 bases, with 21 bases between them. Germline V gene lookup returns CDR1 SGHNT and CDR2 YYREEE (reference sequence). The CDR3 sequence is CASRRDPFDRSSYNEQFF. CDR3 DNA: TGTGCCAGCAGACGTGACCCCTTTGACAGAAGCTCCTACAATGAGCAGTTCTTC.

Here the CDR3 reads CASSYAAGYSEKLFF. The CDR3 DNA is TGTGCCAGCAGTTACGCGGCAGGGTATAGTGAAAAACTGTTTTTT. The chain employs TRBV6-5 and TRBJ1-4; possible D gene TRBD1, 5 bases. V was shortened by 2 bases and J by 7 bases, with 14 bases between the two germline ends. This CDR3 region has 15 residues. Per germline, CDR1 MNHEY and CDR2 SVGAGI.

The rearrangement joins TRBV11-3 to TRBJ2-3; 10 nucleotides match TRBD2. Trimming took 3 bases from V and 5 from J; bases not matched to a gene: 8. CDR3 length equals 16 residues. CDR1 is SGHNT, CDR2 YENEEA, per germline. The CDR3 DNA reads as TGTGCCAGCAGCTTGTCCAGCGGGAGGGCTAGAGATACGCAGTATTTT. Its protein product is CASSLSSGRARDTQYF.